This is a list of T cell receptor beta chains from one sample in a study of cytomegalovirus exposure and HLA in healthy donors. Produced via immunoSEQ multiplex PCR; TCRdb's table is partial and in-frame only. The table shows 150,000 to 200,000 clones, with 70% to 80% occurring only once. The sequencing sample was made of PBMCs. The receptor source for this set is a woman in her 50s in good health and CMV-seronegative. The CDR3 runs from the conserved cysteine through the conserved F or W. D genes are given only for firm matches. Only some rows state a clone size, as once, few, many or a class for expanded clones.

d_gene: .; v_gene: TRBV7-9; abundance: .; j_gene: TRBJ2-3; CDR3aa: CASSPGHIRDTQYF; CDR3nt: TGTGCCAGCAGCCCCGGACACATTCGGGATACGCAGTATTTT
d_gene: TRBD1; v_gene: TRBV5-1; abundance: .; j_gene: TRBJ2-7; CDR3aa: CASSPRQGASYEQYF; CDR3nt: TGCGCCAGCAGCCCGAGACAGGGGGCGAGTTACGAGCAGTACTTC
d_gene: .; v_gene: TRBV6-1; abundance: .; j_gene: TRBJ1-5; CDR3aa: CASSENARTNQPQHF; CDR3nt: TGTGCCAGCAGTGAAAACGCTAGGACTAATCAGCCCCAGCATTTT
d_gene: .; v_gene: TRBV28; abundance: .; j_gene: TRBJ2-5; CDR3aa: CASSFSSDFQETQYF; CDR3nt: TGTGCCAGCAGTTTTAGTTCAGACTTCCAAGAGACCCAGTACTTC
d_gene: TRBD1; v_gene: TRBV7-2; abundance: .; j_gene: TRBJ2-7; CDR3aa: CASSLNRGYYEQYF; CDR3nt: TGTGCCAGCAGCTTAAACAGGGGGTACTACGAGCAGTACTTC
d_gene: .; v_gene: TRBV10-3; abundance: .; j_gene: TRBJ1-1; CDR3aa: CAKKDSLNTEAFF; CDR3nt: TGTGCCAAGAAGGACAGTCTGAACACTGAAGCTTTCTTT
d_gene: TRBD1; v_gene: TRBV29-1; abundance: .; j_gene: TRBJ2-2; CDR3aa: CSVYHDRVNTGELFF; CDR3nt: TGCAGCGTTTACCATGACAGGGTCAACACCGGGGAGCTGTTTTTT
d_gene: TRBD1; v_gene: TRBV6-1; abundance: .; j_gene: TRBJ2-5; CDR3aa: CASSEVDRVGETQYF; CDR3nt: TGTGCCAGCAGTGAAGTTGACAGGGTAGGAGAGACCCAGTACTTC
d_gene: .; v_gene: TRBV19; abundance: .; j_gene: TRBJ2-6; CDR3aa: CASSIALSGFGAGANVLTF; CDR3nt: TGTGCCAGTAGTATAGCCCTCTCGGGGTTCGGCGCTGGGGCCAACGTCCTGACTTTC
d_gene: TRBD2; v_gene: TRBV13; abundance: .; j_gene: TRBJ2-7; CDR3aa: CASSRPATSHSYEQYF; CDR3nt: TGTGCCAGCAGCCGGCCGGCGACTAGCCATTCCTACGAGCAGTACTTC
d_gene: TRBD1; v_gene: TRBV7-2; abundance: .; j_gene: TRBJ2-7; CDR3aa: CASSFPGQGREQYF; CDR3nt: TGTGCCAGCAGCTTTCCGGGACAGGGACGCGAGCAGTACTTC
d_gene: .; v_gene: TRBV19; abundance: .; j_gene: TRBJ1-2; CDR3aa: CASSTTGSSNYGYTF; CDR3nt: TGTGCCAGTAGTACTACGGGATCATCTAACTATGGCTACACCTTC
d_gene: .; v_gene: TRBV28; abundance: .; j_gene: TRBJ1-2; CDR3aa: CASSLLGHGYTF; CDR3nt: TGTGCCAGCAGTTTATTGGGCCATGGCTACACCTTC
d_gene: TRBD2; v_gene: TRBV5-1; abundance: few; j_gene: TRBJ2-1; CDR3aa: CASSFGLAATYYNEQFF; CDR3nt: TGCGCCAGCAGCTTCGGACTAGCGGCCACCTACTACAATGAGCAGTTCTTC
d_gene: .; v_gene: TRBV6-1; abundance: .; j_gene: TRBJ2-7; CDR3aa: CASSERGGYSYEQYF; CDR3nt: TGTGCCAGCAGTGAAAGGGGAGGCTATTCTTACGAGCAGTACTTC
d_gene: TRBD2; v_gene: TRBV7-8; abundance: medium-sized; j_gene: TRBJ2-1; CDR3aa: CASSFSLAGGLEQFF; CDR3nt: TGTGCCAGCAGCTTCTCCCTAGCGGGGGGGCTTGAGCAGTTCTTC
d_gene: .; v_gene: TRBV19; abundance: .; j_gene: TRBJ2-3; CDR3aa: CASSIVGGSGSDTQYF; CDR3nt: TGTGCCAGTAGTATAGTGGGGGGATCCGGGTCAGATACGCAGTATTTT
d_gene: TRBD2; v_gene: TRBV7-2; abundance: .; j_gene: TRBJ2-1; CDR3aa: CASSPGLVLSEQFF; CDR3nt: TGTGCCAGCAGCCCGGGACTAGTATTGAGTGAGCAGTTCTTC
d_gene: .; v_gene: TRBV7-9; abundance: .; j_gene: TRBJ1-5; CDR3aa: CASSPLGEGGNQPQHF; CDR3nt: TGTGCCAGCAGCCCCCTTGGCGAGGGTGGGAATCAGCCCCAGCATTTT
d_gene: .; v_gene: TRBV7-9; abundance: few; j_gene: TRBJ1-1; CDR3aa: CASSLVITEAFF; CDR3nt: TGTGCCAGCAGCTTAGTTATTACTGAAGCTTTCTTT
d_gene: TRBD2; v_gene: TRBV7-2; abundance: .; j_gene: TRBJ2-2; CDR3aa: CASSLREGGELFF; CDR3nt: TGTGCCAGCAGCTTAAGGGAGGGCGGGGAGCTGTTTTTT
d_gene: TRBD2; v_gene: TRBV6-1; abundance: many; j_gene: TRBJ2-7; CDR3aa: CASSGQAGGPDEQYF; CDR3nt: TGTGCCAGCAGTGGACAAGCGGGAGGGCCGGACGAGCAGTACTTC
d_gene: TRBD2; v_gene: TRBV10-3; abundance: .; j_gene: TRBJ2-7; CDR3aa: CATGFVAGGQSYEQYF; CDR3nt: TGTGCCACAGGGTTCGTAGCGGGAGGGCAGTCCTACGAGCAGTACTTC
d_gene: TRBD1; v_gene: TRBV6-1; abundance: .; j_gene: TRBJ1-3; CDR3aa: CASSRTGISGNTIYF; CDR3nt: TGTGCCAGCAGCAGGACAGGGATCTCTGGAAACACCATATATTTT